The 17 T cell receptor beta chains below were found in one sample sequenced in a study of graft-versus-host responses after intestinal transplantation. Their antigen targets remain unknown. Assay: immunoSEQ multiplex PCR; the TCRdb copy retains only in-frame clones and omits some. The sample consists of tens of thousands of clones, about 93% of them appearing once. Sequencing was performed on unstimulated CD8+ T cells sorted from spleen or lymph node cells, taken before intestinal transplant. The origin of the receptors is a human donor who received an intestinal transplant.

The V and J genes are TRBV19 and TRBJ2-7; no clear D. Per the germline V gene, CDR1 is LNHDA and CDR2 is SQIVND (reference sequence). The V gene lost 7 bases and the J gene lost 0 bases, with 16 bases spanning the gap. This CDR3 is 15 amino acids long. The CDR3 DNA follows: TGTGCCAGTAAGTTCGAGGTAATCGGCTCCTACGAGCAGTACTTC. This sequence encodes CASKFEVIGSYEQYF.

This clone is a singleton in its sample. This chain links TRBV4-3 with TRBJ1-4; D is perhaps TRBD1 (6 bases). The CDR3 runs to 16 residues. Germline V gene data show CDR1 as LGHNA and CDR2 as YSLEER. V lost 2 bases and J 4 bases, leaving 14 bases between the germline ends. CDR3 amino acids: CASSQHSGTNNEKLFF. The CDR3 DNA sequence: TGCGCCAGCAGCCAACATAGCGGGACAAATAATGAAAAACTGTTTTTT.

The rearrangement joins TRBV7-6 to TRBJ2-3; TRBD2 is a possible D gene (5 bases). Looked up from germline, CDR1 is SGHVS and CDR2 is FNYEAQ. CDR3 length: 14 amino acids. Trimming stripped 1 base from V and 5 bases from J, with 10 bases between. CDR3 sequence reads: CASSLEAREDTQYF. DNA of the CDR3: TGTGCCAGCAGCTTAGAGGCGAGGGAAGATACGCAGTATTTT.

This chain joins TRBV27 and TRBJ2-1; the D is unclear. Germline CDR1 MNHEY, CDR2 SMNVEV (reference sequence). Trimming cost V 4 bases and J 9 bases, with 10 bases left between them. The CDR3 runs to 12 residues. CDR3 loop: CASSSGSVEQFF. CDR3 nucleotides: TGTGCCAGCAGTTCCGGTTCTGTTGAGCAGTTCTTC.

The CDR3 spells CASSRSGQGSEQYF. Written as DNA, the CDR3 is TGTGCCAGCAGTCGTTCGGGACAGGGATCCGAGCAGTACTTC. The V call is TRBV27, the J call TRBJ2-7; 9 bases match TRBD1. The CDR3 length is 14 residues. V shed 5 bases, J shed 6 bases, and the junction held 8 bases outside the gene matches. CDR1 and CDR2 (germline): MNHEY, SMNVEV (reference sequence).

V usage is TRBV7-8 and J usage is TRBJ1-1, with D perhaps TRBD1 (6 bases). Trimming took 6 bases from V and 1 from J, leaving 15 bases between them. The CDR3 runs to 15 residues. CDR1 and CDR2 from the germline V gene are SGHVS and FQNEAQ. The chain's CDR3 is CASSHGSDRNTEAFF. In DNA form, the CDR3 reads TGTGCCAGCAGTCATGGGTCGGACAGGAACACTGAAGCTTTCTTT.

The chain has TRBV29-1 and TRBJ2-7; 14 bases are a match to TRBD2. Trimming removed 7 bases from V and 3 bases from J; junction bases left unmatched: 17. CDR1 SQVTM and CDR2 ANQGSEA come from the germline V gene. This CDR3 region has 18 residues. The CDR3 DNA follows: TGCAGCGCAGATAATTCCGGGACTAGCGGGGGAGCTCACTACGAGCAGTACTTC. Translating it yields CSADNSGTSGGAHYEQYF.

The chain has TRBV19 and TRBJ2-7, with 9 positions matching TRBD1. Germline CDR1 and CDR2: LNHDA and SQIVND (reference sequence). CDR3 size: 12 residues. J gave up 3 bases and V 10 bases, and 4 bases lay outside the gene matches. For the CDR3, the DNA is TGTGCCACCTCGGACAGGGGCTACGAGCAGTACTTC. Translated, it gives CATSDRGYEQYF.

A few counts support this clone. This chain joins TRBV2 and TRBJ1-5, with TRBD1 as a possible D gene (6 bases). V was trimmed by 6 bases and J by 2 bases, leaving 11 bases between them. This CDR3 has 14 amino acids. The germline gives CDR1 SNHLY, CDR2 FYNNEI. For the CDR3, the DNA is TGTGCCAGCAGGGGAGGGGGGGGCAATCAGCCCCAGCATTTT. Protein: CASRGGGGNQPQHF.

A single count supports this clone. The chain employs TRBV5-8 and TRBJ2-5; TRBD1 is a possible D gene (6 bases). Germline V gene data show CDR1 as SGHTS and CDR2 as YDEGEE. Trimming pared 3 bases from V and 1 base from J, leaving 22 bases between. The length of the CDR3 is 18 residues. The CDR3 reads CASSSNDRYPDPQETQYF. CDR3 bases: TGTGCCAGCAGCTCCAACGACAGGTACCCCGACCCCCAAGAGACCCAGTACTTC. Filled out from reference TRBV5-8 and TRBJ2-5, the complete variable domain reads EAGVTQSPTHLIKTRGQQATLRCSPISGHTSVYWYQQALGLGLQFLLWYDEGEERNRGNFPPRFSGRQFPNYSSELNVNALELEDSALYLCASSSNDRYPDPQETQYFGPGTRLLVL.

The rearrangement links TRBV7-2 to TRBJ1-4; D unresolved. This CDR3 has 15 residues. Germline assignment: CDR1 SGHTA and CDR2 FQGNSA. The V end was cut by 6 bases, the J end by 0 bases, with 11 bases between. The CDR3 nucleotides are TGTGCCAGCAGTTATAACAGAGCAACTAATGAAAAACTGTTTTTT. Its translation: CASSYNRATNEKLFF.

V usage is TRBV7-2 and J usage is TRBJ1-6, with TRBD1 identical over 10 bases. Germline V gives CDR1 SGHTA, CDR2 FQGNSA. J was trimmed by 4 bases and V by 5 bases; bases with no gene match: 14. The CDR3 covers 19 residues. The CDR3 DNA sequence: TGTGCCAGCAGCCCCCAATCCGGGACAGGGGACGATTATAATTCACCCCTCCACTTT. It codes for CASSPQSGTGDDYNSPLHF.

The rearrangement uses TRBV7-2 and TRBJ1-2; TRBD1 matches 7 bases. The length of the CDR3 is 14 residues. Germline values: CDR1 SGHTA, CDR2 FQGNSA. V lost 5 bases, J lost 4 bases, and 7 bases stayed unmatched. In DNA form, the CDR3 reads TGTGCCAGCAGCCCAGACAGGGCACTCTATGGCTACACCTTC. It yields the protein CASSPDRALYGYTF.

The chain combines TRBV6-1 with TRBJ2-7; the D gene is possibly TRBD2 (6 bases). Germline V gene sequence: CDR1 MNHNS, CDR2 SASEGT. This CDR3 is 18 amino acids long. With 1 base removed from V and 0 bases from J, the gap between germline ends came to 19 bases. DNA for the CDR3: TGTGCCAGCAGTGAAGAGGCGGGACTCGTTCTCGACTCCTACGAGCAGTACTTC. It is translated as CASSEEAGLVLDSYEQYF.

This chain links TRBV5-1 with TRBJ2-7; possibly TRBD1 for D (5 bases). V was pared by 3 bases and J by 3 bases, with 16 bases between. This CDR3 contains 15 residues. From germline, CDR1 is SGHRS and CDR2 YFSETQ. The CDR3 DNA reads TGCGCCAGCAGCTGGACCCAGGGCGTCGACTACGAGCAGTACTTC. Its translation is CASSWTQGVDYEQYF.

CDR3 nucleotide sequence: TGTGCCAGCAGCCAAGGTTTCACAGGCGGCTACGAGCAGTACTTC. Residues: CASSQGFTGGYEQYF. The chain links TRBV14 to TRBJ2-7; possibly TRBD1 for D (5 bases). V lost 1 base and J lost 3, with 13 bases in between. Germline assignment: CDR1 SGHDN and CDR2 FVKESK. CDR3 length equals 15 residues.

The chain recombines TRBV19 with TRBJ1-4; D unclear. The CDR3 spans 13 residues. Looked up from germline, CDR1 is LNHDA and CDR2 is SQIVND (reference sequence). The V and J ends lost 1 base and 6 bases respectively, with 6 bases between them. This CDR3 reads CASSIVRDEKLFF. The CDR3 nucleotides are TGTGCCAGTAGTATAGTGAGGGATGAAAAACTGTTTTTT.